One and the same sample provided the 14 T cell receptor beta chains below, sequenced in a study of cytomegalovirus exposure and HLA in healthy donors. The PCR contained 60 Vbeta and 13 Jbeta primers. The repertoire was sequenced with immunoSEQ multiplex PCR; TCRdb's copy has only in-frame clones and lacks some. Of roughly 170,000 clones in the sample, 75% were seen once. Specimen: PBMCs. The receptor set was obtained from a female donor in good health and CMV-seronegative.

The chain recombines TRBV29-1 with TRBJ1-2, with a tentative D call TRBD1 (6 bases). The CDR3 covers 12 residues. V was clipped by 4 bases and J by 3 bases, with 9 bases between them. Germline CDR1 and CDR2: SQVTM and ANQGSEA. The CDR3 DNA sequence: TGCAGCGTTGGGACAGATTACTATGGCTACACCTTC. This gives the protein CSVGTDYYGYTF.

The V and J genes are TRBV19 and TRBJ1-4; unclear D gene. CDR3 length: 14 residues. Per germline, CDR1 LNHDA and CDR2 SQIVND (reference sequence). Trimming took off 3 bases at V and 8 bases at J, with 13 bases between the two ends. CDR3 bases: TGTGCCAGTAGTATCCCTCCCAGAGGAGAAAAACTGTTTTTT. This codes for CASSIPPRGEKLFF.

Here the CDR3 DNA reads TGTGCCAGCAGTGAATGGACTAGGAGCGCAGATACGCAGTATTTT. It yields the protein CASSEWTRSADTQYF. The chain uses TRBV2 and TRBJ2-3, with 7 positions matching TRBD2. This CDR3 region has 15 residues. CDR1 SNHLY and CDR2 FYNNEI come from the germline V gene. V was clipped by 2 bases and J by 4 bases; unmatched bases: 6.

This rearrangement joins TRBV11-2 to TRBJ1-2, with D tentatively TRBD1 (6 bases). The CDR3 runs 14 residues. The germline CDR1 and CDR2 sequences are SGHAT and FQNNGV. V was trimmed by 3 bases and J by 4 bases, leaving 12 bases between them. The CDR3 is CASSLTSGAYGYTF. The CDR3 DNA is TGTGCCAGCAGCTTGACCTCAGGGGCCTATGGCTACACCTTC.

The chain is built from TRBV6-1 and TRBJ2-3, with no clear D. The germline V gene has CDR1 MNHNS and CDR2 SASEGT. Trimming removed 2 bases from V and 2 bases from J, with 17 bases in between. This CDR3 has 17 residues. CDR3 coding DNA: TGTGCCAGCAGTGAATGGGCAGATACCATTTACACAGATACGCAGTATTTT. Translation: CASSEWADTIYTDTQYF.

The chain recombines TRBV28 with TRBJ1-6, with 7 bases that match TRBD1. The junction had 7 bases not matched to a gene; V was cut back by 6 bases and J by 8 bases. Germline V gene lookup returns CDR1 MDHEN and CDR2 SYDVKM. CDR3 length: 14 amino acids. The CDR3 nucleotides are TGTGCCAGCAGATTACAGGGGAGTGATTCACCCCTCCACTTT. It is translated as CASRLQGSDSPLHF.

The chain employs TRBV6-1 and TRBJ2-4, with D tentatively TRBD2 (6 bases). V shed 9 bases and J shed 0 bases, with 15 bases lying between them. The CDR3 spans 15 residues. Germline V gene sequence: CDR1 MNHNS, CDR2 SASEGT. CDR3 region: CASSAGTLAKNIQYF. CDR3 bases: TGTGCCAGTTCCGCAGGGACTTTAGCCAAAAACATTCAGTACTTC.

V and J are TRBV6-1 and TRBJ2-5, with a possible D match to TRBD1 (6 bases). The CDR3 covers 16 residues. V was pared by 4 bases and J by 0 bases, with 15 bases between. Germline lookup yields CDR1 MNHNS and CDR2 SASEGT. The CDR3 here is CASSGDHGQNQETQYF. The CDR3 coding sequence is TGTGCCAGCAGTGGGGACCATGGACAGAACCAAGAGACCCAGTACTTC.

J is TRBJ2-1 and V is TRBV11-2; weak D call: TRBD2 (6 bases). This CDR3 spans 14 amino acids. Trimming pared 4 bases from V and 4 bases from J, leaving 11 bases between. Germline CDR1 reads SGHAT; CDR2 reads FQNNGV. CDR3 nucleotide sequence: TGTGCCAGCAGCTCGGTGGAGGGGTACAATGAGCAGTTCTTC. Its protein product is CASSSVEGYNEQFF.

This chain connects TRBV12-5 to TRBJ1-1, with 7 bases identical to TRBD1. The germline V gene encodes CDR1 LGHNT and CDR2 FRNRAP. V lost 0 bases, J lost 2 bases, and 12 bases stayed unmatched. The CDR3 length is 18 residues. The chain's CDR3 is CASGLVRTGDRDNTEAFF. CDR3 in DNA: TGTGCTAGTGGTTTGGTCCGAACAGGGGATAGGGATAACACTGAAGCTTTCTTT.

The chain's CDR3 is CATSPGTGVYGYTF. The CDR3, as DNA: TGTGCCACTAGCCCGGGGACAGGGGTCTATGGCTACACCTTC. The chain has TRBV27 and TRBJ1-2; the match to TRBD1 covers 10 bases. Germline CDR1 MNHEY, CDR2 SMNVEV (reference sequence). The CDR3 loop spans 14 amino acids. V gave up 10 bases and J gave up 4 bases; unmatched junction bases: 9.

This clone was observed a handful of times. V and J are TRBV20-1 and TRBJ2-5, with no clear D. The germline V and J ends were trimmed by 3 bases and 5 bases, with 7 bases remaining between them. Germline assignment: CDR1 DFQATT and CDR2 SNEGSKA (reference sequence). The CDR3 covers 11 residues. This CDR3 reads CSARLRETQYF. Here the CDR3 DNA reads TGCAGTGCTAGGCTACGGGAGACCCAGTACTTC.

There are a few counts of this clone. The J gene is TRBJ1-1, the V gene TRBV5-1; D gene unclear. The CDR3 runs 14 residues. Germline-derived CDR1 and CDR2 are SGHRS and YFSETQ. V lost 0 bases to trimming and J lost 7 bases, with 13 bases between them. The CDR3: CASSLDGFGNEAFF. The CDR3 bases are TGCGCCAGCAGCTTGGACGGGTTTGGAAATGAAGCTTTCTTT.

This sequence joins TRBV7-2 and TRBJ2-7, with TRBD1 as a possible D gene (5 bases). Trimming removed 1 base from V and 1 base from J, with 11 bases in between. Per germline, CDR1 SGHTA and CDR2 FQGNSA. The CDR3 is 15 amino acids. CDR3 sequence (DNA): TGTGCCAGCAGCTTAGGGACCCAGGGTTCCTACGAGCAGTACTTC. Its translation is CASSLGTQGSYEQYF.